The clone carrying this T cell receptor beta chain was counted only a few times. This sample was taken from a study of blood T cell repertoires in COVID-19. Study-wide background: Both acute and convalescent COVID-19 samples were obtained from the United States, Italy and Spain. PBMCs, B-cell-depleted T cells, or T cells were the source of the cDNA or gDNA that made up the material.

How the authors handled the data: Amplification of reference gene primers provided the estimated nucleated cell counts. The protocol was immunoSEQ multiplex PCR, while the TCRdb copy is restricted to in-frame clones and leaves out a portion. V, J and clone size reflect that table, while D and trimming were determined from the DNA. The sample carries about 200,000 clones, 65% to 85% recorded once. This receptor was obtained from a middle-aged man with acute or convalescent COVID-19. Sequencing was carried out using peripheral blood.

This CDR3 is CATQGTDNQPQHF. CDR3 coding DNA: TGTGCCACCCAAGGGACAGACAATCAGCCCCAGCATTTT. This chain joins TRBV25-1 and TRBJ1-5, with 7 bases lining up with TRBD1. CDR1 MGHDK and CDR2 SYGVNS come from the germline V gene. The CDR3 has 13 residues. The V gene end was trimmed by 10 bases and the J gene end by 3 bases; junction bases not matched to a gene: 6.